What follows are 25 T cell receptor beta chains derived from one specimen sequenced in a study of T cells after somatic rescue of genetic block. TCRdb keeps only in-frame clones here, not all; method: immunoSEQ multiplex PCR. The sample lists more than 12,000 clones; about two thirds were seen once. Sequences were obtained from peripheral blood mononuclear cells (PBMCs). These receptor sequences come from a boy aged 5 to 17.

The chain has TRBV7-3 and TRBJ1-2; 10 positions agree with TRBD1. The V segment lost 4 bases and the J segment 4 bases; nucleotides outside the gene matches: 6. Germline V gene lookup returns CDR1 SGHTA and CDR2 FQGTGA. The CDR3 runs 15 residues. CDR3 amino acids: CASSSWTGGGYGYTF. CDR3 DNA sequence: TGTGCCAGCAGCTCCTGGACAGGGGGAGGCTATGGCTACACCTTC.

The chain is built from TRBV2 and TRBJ2-2; D perhaps matches TRBD2 (5 bases). The CDR3 loop spans 14 amino acids. Germline CDR1 and CDR2: SNHLY and FYNNEI. The germline V and J ends were trimmed by 7 bases and 3 bases, with 12 bases remaining between them. The chain's CDR3 is CASTGVVYTGELFF. CDR3 in DNA: TGTGCCAGCACCGGGGTAGTTTACACCGGGGAGCTGTTTTTT.

This clone was counted only a few times. This rearrangement joins TRBV6-6 to TRBJ1-1; D is undetermined. Trimming cost V 2 bases and J 7 bases, with 5 bases left between them. The CDR3 spans 11 residues. The V gene's germline CDR1 is MNHNY and CDR2 SVGAGI (reference sequence). The CDR3 region is CASSYQSEAFF. CDR3 DNA sequence: TGTGCCAGCAGTTACCAGAGTGAAGCTTTCTTT.

The rearrangement joins TRBV11-2 to TRBJ2-2; D is perhaps TRBD2 (6 bases). Germline CDR1 SGHAT, CDR2 FQNNGV. The CDR3 is 13 amino acids. Trimming took 7 bases from V and 5 from J, leaving 11 bases between them. The CDR3 region has the DNA TGTGCCAGCAACGGGAGAGATACCGGGGAGCTGTTTTTT. Translated, it gives CASNGRDTGELFF. The full variable domain, completed using reference TRBV11-2 and TRBJ2-2, is EAGVAQSPRYKIIEKRQSVAFWCNPISGHATLYWYQQILGQGPKLLIQFQNNGVVDDSQLPKDRFSAERLKGVDSTLKIQPAKLEDSAVYLCASNGRDTGELFFGEGSRLTVL.

This chain connects TRBV5-5 to TRBJ2-7, with TRBD1 identical over 8 bases. Trimming took 2 bases from V and 2 from J; bases not matched to a gene: 6. CDR3 length: 15 residues. Germline values: CDR1 SGHKS, CDR2 YYEKEE (reference sequence). This chain's CDR3 is CASSFWQGATYEQYF. CDR3 nucleotides: TGTGCCAGCAGCTTCTGGCAGGGGGCCACCTACGAGCAGTACTTC.

V gene TRBV6-5 combines with J gene TRBJ2-5; 12 bases are a match to TRBD2. This CDR3 region has 15 residues. The germline CDR1 and CDR2 sequences are MNHEY and SVGAGI. Trimming cost V 6 bases and J 4 bases; bases outside gene matches: 6. For the CDR3, the DNA is TGTGCCAGCAGCCCTAGCGGGGGGGCCGGAGAGACCCAGTACTTC. This gives the protein CASSPSGGAGETQYF.

The chain combines TRBV18 with TRBJ2-3; D unclear. Looked up from germline, CDR1 is KGHSH and CDR2 is LQKENI. Between the trimmed V and J ends, which lost 0 bases and 0 bases, there was a span of 16 bases. CDR3 length: 18 amino acids. CDR3 protein: CASSPPVSTGLSTDTQYF. Here the CDR3 DNA reads TGTGCCAGCTCACCACCGGTATCAACGGGCCTTAGCACAGATACGCAGTATTTT.

This clone appeared a few times. This chain connects TRBV2 to TRBJ1-1; possible D gene TRBD1, 6 bases. Trimming left V 7 bases short and J 0 bases short, with 15 bases between. The CDR3 covers 15 residues. Germline V gene lookup returns CDR1 SNHLY and CDR2 FYNNEI. The CDR3 DNA follows: TGTGCCAGCATTACCCTGGGGGGCGTGAACACTGAAGCTTTCTTT. It translates to CASITLGGVNTEAFF.

The chain carries TRBV9 and TRBJ1-2; TRBD1 agrees at 8 bases. The CDR3 totals 16 residues. Unmatched junction bases numbered 7, after V lost 0 bases and J lost 3 bases. Per germline, CDR1 SGDLS and CDR2 YYNGEE. The DNA of the CDR3 is TGTGCCAGCAGCGTAGCTACCGGGACAGGATACTATGGCTACACCTTC. It encodes CASSVATGTGYYGYTF.

The CDR3 sequence is CASSLGHSSGSPHTGELFF. The CDR3 DNA reads as TGTGCCAGCAGCTTAGGGCATTCTAGCGGGAGTCCGCACACCGGGGAGCTGTTTTTT. J is TRBJ2-2 and V is TRBV7-6; 10 bases are shared with TRBD2. The CDR3 is made up of 19 amino acids. Germline V gives CDR1 SGHVS, CDR2 FNYEAQ. V gave up 1 base and J gave up 3 bases; unmatched junction bases: 11.

The chain employs TRBV29-1 and TRBJ2-2, with D possibly matching TRBD1 (6 bases). There are 14 residues in the CDR3. Germline values: CDR1 SQVTM, CDR2 ANQGSEA. Trimming shortened V by 7 bases and J by 7 bases, and 19 bases separated the two germline ends. CDR3 protein: CSGRAGVNNGELFF. CDR3 DNA: TGCAGCGGCAGGGCAGGGGTTAATAACGGGGAGCTGTTTTTT.

The rearrangement joins TRBV29-1 to TRBJ2-3; D ambiguous. CDR1 is SQVTM, CDR2 ANQGSEA, per germline. This CDR3 has 12 amino acids. CDR3 DNA sequence: TGCAGGGAGCTTCCTAGCACAGATACGCAGTATTTT. The encoded protein is CRELPSTDTQYF.

The rearrangement joins TRBV7-9 to TRBJ1-3; TRBD1 might be the D (5 bases). Trimming took 4 bases from V and 9 from J, leaving 16 bases between them. This CDR3 is built from 14 residues. The germline V gene encodes CDR1 SEHNR and CDR2 FQNEAQ (reference sequence). CDR3 amino acids: CASSSGRPRSTIYF. The CDR3 nucleotides are TGTGCCAGCAGCTCGGGACGACCTAGGAGCACCATATATTTT.

The V gene is TRBV10-2, the J gene TRBJ2-4; the D gene is possibly TRBD2 (5 bases). Germline assignment: CDR1 WSHSY and CDR2 SAAADI. The CDR3 length is 19 residues. The V end lost 1 base, the J end lost 0 bases, and 19 bases lay between the germline ends. CDR3 sequence reads: CASSEYGGWSALAKNIQYF. CDR3 nucleotide sequence: TGCGCCAGCAGTGAGTATGGAGGTTGGTCAGCTCTAGCCAAAAACATTCAGTACTTC.

This clone has a handful of counts. The chain uses TRBV5-6 and TRBJ2-7; no firm D call. Germline V gene data show CDR1 as SGHDT and CDR2 as YYEEEE. The CDR3 totals 13 residues. The V gene lost 3 bases and the J gene lost 9 bases, with 16 bases spanning the gap. CDR3 sequence (DNA): TGTGCCAGCAGCTCCGGGCCAGCAACCGTGCAGTACTTC. This codes for CASSSGPATVQYF.

This rearrangement joins TRBV5-4 to TRBJ2-6, with 8 positions matching TRBD2. Per the germline V gene, CDR1 is SGHNT and CDR2 is YYREEE (reference sequence). The CDR3 loop spans 15 amino acids. V shed 4 bases, J shed 1 base, and the junction held 1 base outside the gene matches. The CDR3 sequence is CASSPGGSGANVLTF. In nucleotides, the CDR3 is TGTGCCAGCAGCCCGGGAGGGTCTGGGGCCAACGTCCTGACTTTC.

This sequence joins TRBV6-1 and TRBJ2-7; D call uncertain. The CDR3 consists of 15 residues. Germline lookup yields CDR1 MNHNS and CDR2 SASEGT. V lost 8 bases and J 1 base, leaving 18 bases between the germline ends. The DNA for the CDR3 is TGTGCCAGCGCCCACCCTCATAACTTATCCTACGAGCAGTACTTC. This codes for CASAHPHNLSYEQYF.

The chain has TRBV6-5 and TRBJ1-2; tentatively, D is TRBD1 (6 bases). Germline CDR1 and CDR2: MNHEY and SVGAGI. This CDR3 comprises 14 residues. The germline V and J ends were trimmed by 0 bases and 9 bases, with 14 bases remaining between them. The CDR3 DNA reads TGTGCCAGCAGTTACTCCGGACAGCTGTTGAGCTACACCTTC. Translating gives CASSYSGQLLSYTF.

The chain joins TRBV4-1 to TRBJ1-4; 7 positions match TRBD1. The germline CDR1 and CDR2 sequences are MGHRA and YSYEKL. Unmatched junction bases numbered 8, after V lost 6 bases and J lost 7 bases. This CDR3 spans 14 amino acids. The CDR3 is CASRRVAGGEKLFF. CDR3 DNA sequence: TGCGCCAGCAGGAGGGTGGCAGGGGGTGAAAAACTGTTTTTT.

The CDR3 bases are TGCGCCAGCAGAGTACAGAACCCCTATGGCTACACCTTC. It yields the protein CASRVQNPYGYTF. V is TRBV5-1 and J is TRBJ1-2; D is unclear. Trimming removed 5 bases from V and 4 bases from J, with 12 bases in between. Germline assignment: CDR1 SGHRS and CDR2 YFSETQ. The CDR3 extends over 13 amino acids.

This chain joins TRBV18 and TRBJ1-2; TRBD1 might be the D (6 bases). The CDR3 totals 15 residues. Germline V lookup: CDR1 KGHSH, CDR2 LQKENI. V gave up 1 base and J gave up 1 base, with 10 bases separating them. CDR3 sequence (DNA): TGTGCCAGCTCACCACGGGGGCTGCTTAACTATGGCTACACCTTC. It codes for CASSPRGLLNYGYTF.

The chain combines TRBV19 with TRBJ2-1; 12 bases match TRBD2. The germline CDR1 and CDR2 sequences are LNHDA and SQIVND (reference sequence). The CDR3 sequence is 17 residues long. The V gene end was trimmed by 2 bases and the J gene end by 9 bases; junction bases not matched to a gene: 11. The chain's CDR3 is CASSIWSSGRALTEQFF. DNA of the CDR3: TGTGCCAGTAGTATATGGTCTAGCGGGAGGGCCTTGACTGAGCAGTTCTTC.

The V call is TRBV29-1, the J call TRBJ1-1, with 8 bases aligning to TRBD1. V was pared by 3 bases and J by 11 bases, with 17 bases of the junction left unmatched. CDR1 is SQVTM, CDR2 ANQGSEA, per germline. This CDR3 contains 15 residues. This chain's CDR3 is CSVDAPGRGHLDAFF. The DNA for the CDR3 is TGCAGCGTTGACGCCCCGGGCAGGGGGCACTTGGATGCTTTCTTT.

The chain uses TRBV15 and TRBJ1-4; D possibly corresponds to TRBD1 (5 bases). The CDR3 loop spans 17 amino acids. Trimming left V 0 bases short and J 4 bases short, with 15 bases between. Germline-derived CDR1 and CDR2 are LNHNV and YYDKDF (reference sequence). This CDR3 reads CATSRDHPMGLNEKLFF. CDR3 bases: TGTGCCACCAGCAGAGATCACCCGATGGGGCTTAATGAAAAACTGTTTTTT.

The rearrangement joins TRBV6-1 to TRBJ2-5; D assignment may be TRBD1 or TRBD2 (6 bases each). The J call may not be correct, given that the DNA end is closer to TRBJ2-7. Germline assignment: CDR1 MNHNS and CDR2 SASEGT. The CDR3 consists of 13 residues. The CDR3 loop reads CASRRGASYEQYF. Written as DNA, the CDR3 is TGTGCCAGCAGGAGGGGGGCCTCCTACGAGCAGTACTTC.